Below are 7 T cell receptor beta chains sequenced from a single sample in a study of T cells in women clearing cervical HPV infection. Profiling relied on immunoSEQ multiplex PCR, and the TCRdb table lists in-frame clones only, not all of them. The repertoire table contains about 23,000 clones. Source material: blood buffy coat. These receptors were obtained from a woman aged 18-70 years with a cervical HPV16 infection that either progressed to CIN3+ or cleared (not recorded which).

This clone ranks as medium-sized in terms of frequency. The CDR3 DNA, read in part, is TGTGCCAGCGGTACGGTCGGGGGATTGTCAGCC. Amino acids: CASGTVGGLSA. The full CDR3 protein is CASGTVGGLSALHF. V usage is TRBV7-9 and J usage is TRBJ1-6; D might be TRBD1 (5 bases). The read stops 3 residues short of the end of the CDR3; the missing end is completed from the germline J gene. The CDR3 is 14 residues long. In germline, CDR1 is SEHNR, CDR2 FQNEAQ (reference sequence).

The CDR3 loop reads CASSLQAGGGTDTQYF. The CDR3 bases that were read are TGTGCCAGCAGCCTACAAGCGGGGGGCGGCACAGATACG. J is TRBJ2-3 and V is TRBV7-3; 9 positions agree with TRBD2. The read falls 3 residues short of the CDR3 end, and the missing part is taken from the germline J gene. This CDR3 has 16 residues. V shed 5 bases, J shed 1 base, and the junction held 7 bases outside the gene matches. Germline assignment: CDR1 SGHTA and CDR2 FQGTGA.

On this clone itself: The CDR3 is cut off 3 residues early in the read; its end comes from the germline J gene. The V and J genes are TRBV7-6 and TRBJ1-2, with 10 bases that match TRBD1. The CDR3 extends over 16 amino acids. The V gene's germline CDR1 is SGHVS and CDR2 FNYEAQ. The covered CDR3 bases are TGTGCCAGCAGCTTAGCGCCCTCGACAGGGGGCAATGAC. It is translated as CASSLAPSTGGND. The whole CDR3 is CASSLAPSTGGNDYTF. The full variable domain, completed using reference TRBV7-6 and TRBJ1-2, is GAGVSQSPRYKVTKRGQDVALRCDPISGHVSLYWYRQALGQGPEFLTYFNYEAQQDKSGLPNDRFSAERPEGSISTLTIQRTEQRDSAMYRCASSLAPSTGGNDYTFGSGTRLTVV.

With regard to this clone: Compared with germline, one end of the junction differs, possibly owing to a read error. The read terminates 3 residues ahead of where the CDR3 ends, so the germline J gene completes it. The V gene is TRBV4-2, the J gene TRBJ2-3; 9 bases are shared with TRBD2. The CDR3 sequence is 18 residues long. Per germline, CDR1 LGHNA and CDR2 YNFKEQ. Incomplete CDR3 DNA: TGCGCCAGCAGCCAAGTTAGCCTAGCGGGGCCCACCACAGATACG. It yields the protein CASSQVSLAGPTTDT. The CDR3 reads in full as CASSQVSLAGPTTDTQYF.

As for this clone: Read coverage stops 3 residues before the CDR3 terminus; the germline J gene supplies the remainder. The chain joins TRBV7-8 to TRBJ1-5; D remains unclear. The CDR3 loop spans 13 amino acids. CDR1 is SGHVS and CDR2 is FQNEAQ in the germline V gene. The V gene lost 1 base and the J gene lost 6 bases, with 7 bases spanning the gap. CDR3 bases read: TGTGCCAGCAGCTTAGGCTACGGTCAGCCC. This sequence encodes CASSLGYGQP. The complete CDR3 reads CASSLGYGQPQHF.

In the case of this clone: The read terminates 3 residues ahead of where the CDR3 ends, so the germline J gene completes it. This chain connects TRBV7-3 to TRBJ2-1; 9 nucleotides line up with TRBD2. Germline V gives CDR1 SGHTA, CDR2 FQGTGA. The trim removed 8 bases at V and 7 bases at J, leaving 12 bases unmatched. This CDR3 is built from 15 residues. Incomplete CDR3 DNA: TGTGCCAGCGGCGCCTCTAGCGGGAAGAGGAATGAG. Amino acid sequence: CASGASSGKRNE. The full CDR3 reads CASGASSGKRNEQFF.

The chain's CDR3 is CASSMTGGKRNQPQHF. The DNA read from the CDR3 is TGTGCCAGTAGTATGACAGGGGGAAAACGTAATCAGCCC. The chain employs TRBV19 and TRBJ1-5; 9 bases match TRBD1. The CDR3 end is not reached by the read, which stops 3 residues before it; the germline J gene fills it in. With V trimmed by 3 bases and J by 4 bases, 7 bases remained unmatched. In germline, CDR1 is LNHDA, CDR2 SQIVND (reference sequence). CDR3 size: 16 residues.